The clone carrying this TCR beta chain was counted between two and nine times. The antigen is unknown. This specimen includes other DNA sequences encoding the same CDR3. This specimen belongs to a study of Ad26.COV2.S vaccination and SARS-CoV-2 variants. Background on the study: Ad26.COV2.S given intramuscularly, once or twice 56 days apart.

Generated by immunoSEQ multiplex PCR, the TCRdb table keeps only in-frame clones and is missing some. The table has hundreds of thousands of clones, around 90% seen once. The treatment: 15 to 20 received Ad26.COV2.S at low or high dose, single or two shots; 5 received placebo; per-sample allocation not given. Repertoires come from day 63 after the first vaccine or placebo injection. This vaccine is an Ad26 vector that expresses the Wuhan-strain SARS-CoV-2 spike. CDR1 SEHNR and CDR2 FQNEAQ come from the germline V gene (reference sequence). The trim removed 6 bases at V and 4 bases at J, leaving 5 bases unmatched. The CDR3 length is 13 residues. Broader study findings: Estimates derived from TCR breadth and depth analyses may have underestimated total T cell responses. The breadth of spike-specific CD8+ and CD4+ T cell responses after vaccination was reportedly substantial.

The chain recombines TRBV7-9 with TRBJ2-7; 8 nucleotides align to TRBD1. The source of this sequence is a person between 18 and 59 years old who received the Ad26.COV2.S COVID-19 vaccine or a placebo. Source: peripheral blood, taken in a trial of Ad26.COV2.S vaccine versus placebo. CDR3 sequence (DNA): TGTGCCAGCAGTTCCAGGGGGCCTTACGAGCAGTACTTC. This encodes CASSSRGPYEQYF. Full variable domain (missing parts from reference TRBV7-9 and TRBJ2-7): DTGVSQNPRHKITKRGQNVTFRCDPISEHNRLYWYRQTLGQGPEFLTYFQNEAQLEKSRLLSDRFSAERPKGSFSTLEIQRTEQGDSAMYLCASSSRGPYEQYFGPGTRLTVT.